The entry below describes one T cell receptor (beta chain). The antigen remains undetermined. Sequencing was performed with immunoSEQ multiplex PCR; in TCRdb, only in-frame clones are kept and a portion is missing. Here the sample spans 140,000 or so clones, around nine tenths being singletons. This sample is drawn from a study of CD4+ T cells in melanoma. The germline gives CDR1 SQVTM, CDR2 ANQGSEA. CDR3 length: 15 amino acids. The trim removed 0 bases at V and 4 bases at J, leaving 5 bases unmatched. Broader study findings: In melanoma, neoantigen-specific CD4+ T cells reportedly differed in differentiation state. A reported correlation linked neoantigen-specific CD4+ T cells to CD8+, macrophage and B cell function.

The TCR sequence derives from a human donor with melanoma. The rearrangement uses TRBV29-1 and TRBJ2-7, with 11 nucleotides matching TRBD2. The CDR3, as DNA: TGCAGCGTTGAAGATTTGTCTAGCGGGGGGTACGAGCAGTACTTC. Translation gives CSVEDLSSGGYEQYF.